The 29 T cell receptor beta chains below were found in one sample sequenced in a study of cytomegalovirus exposure and HLA in healthy donors. The method was immunoSEQ multiplex PCR; TCRdb's version includes in-frame clones alone and lacks a portion of them. The sample has hundreds of thousands of clones, 90% seen once. The sample consisted of PBMCs. Receptor source: a woman in her 30s in good health and CMV-seronegative.

J is TRBJ1-1 and V is TRBV7-2; the match to TRBD1 covers 12 bases. CDR1 and CDR2 (germline): SGHTA, FQGNSA. V lost 2 bases, J lost 5 bases, and 6 bases stayed unmatched. The CDR3 length is 16 residues. Here the CDR3 reads CASSLQGTGGATEAFF. DNA for the CDR3: TGTGCCAGCAGCTTACAGGGGACAGGGGGCGCGACTGAAGCTTTCTTT.

The rearrangement joins TRBV11-2 to TRBJ2-7, with TRBD2 matching over 9 bases. With V trimmed by 8 bases and J by 3 bases, 20 bases remained unmatched. Germline V gene sequence: CDR1 SGHAT, CDR2 FQNNGV. The CDR3 runs 18 residues. DNA of the CDR3: TGTGCCAGCGGTCACCGCGGAGTAGCGGGAGTAAAAGGCTACGAGCAGTACTTC. Residues: CASGHRGVAGVKGYEQYF.

In this sample, this clone turned up once. The chain recombines TRBV28 with TRBJ2-7; TRBD1 matches at 8 bases. V was clipped by 5 bases and J by 4 bases; unmatched bases: 4. Germline V gives CDR1 MDHEN, CDR2 SYDVKM. This CDR3 comprises 13 residues. The CDR3 DNA follows: TGTGCCAGCAGTCGACAGGGGCTATACGAGCAGTACTTC. Amino acid sequence: CASSRQGLYEQYF.

The rearrangement joins TRBV7-2 to TRBJ2-1, with D possibly TRBD2 on 7 matching bases. This CDR3 region has 16 residues. Germline-derived CDR1 and CDR2 are SGHTA and FQGNSA. Trimming stripped 1 base from V and 3 bases from J, with 13 bases between. CDR3 protein: CASSLDIGGRYNEQFF. The CDR3 coding sequence is TGTGCCAGCAGCTTAGATATCGGGGGGCGCTACAATGAGCAGTTCTTC.

This clone was recorded only once. This sequence joins TRBV29-1 and TRBJ2-1, with 9 bases lining up with TRBD2. CDR1 and CDR2 from the germline V gene are SQVTM and ANQGSEA. The CDR3 spans 14 residues. V gave up 8 bases and J gave up 3 bases; unmatched junction bases: 8. The CDR3, as DNA: TGCAGCCATGATCGACTAGCGGTCTACAATGAGCAGTTCTTC. Its protein product is CSHDRLAVYNEQFF.

CDR3 region: CASSESSANQPQHF. CDR3 nucleotides: TGCGCCAGCAGTGAGTCGTCAGCCAATCAGCCCCAGCATTTT. V usage is TRBV10-2 and J usage is TRBJ1-5; no definite D call. The CDR3 sequence is 14 residues long. Per the germline V gene, CDR1 is WSHSY and CDR2 is SAAADI. Trimming removed 0 bases at V and 3 bases at J, with 6 bases between.

V gene TRBV30 combines with J gene TRBJ2-1; 10 bases align to TRBD2. The CDR3 totals 15 residues. Per the germline V gene, CDR1 is GTSNPN and CDR2 is SVGIG (reference sequence). Losses at the gene ends were 0 bases for V and 9 bases for J; bases not matched to a gene: 8. CDR3 protein: CAWSVASGSSIEQFF. The DNA for the CDR3 is TGTGCCTGGAGTGTGGCTAGCGGGAGTAGTATTGAGCAGTTCTTC.

This clone has only one observation. J is TRBJ2-5 and V is TRBV14; D remains unclear. Germline V gene lookup returns CDR1 SGHDN and CDR2 FVKESK. Trimming cost V 4 bases and J 7 bases, with 16 bases left between them. The length of the CDR3 is 14 residues. Here the CDR3 DNA reads TGTGCCAGCAGCCCTCGGACGACCGTAGGGACCCAGTACTTC. Translated, it gives CASSPRTTVGTQYF.

The rearrangement links TRBV2 to TRBJ2-7, with 10 bases aligning to TRBD1. The V gene's germline CDR1 is SNHLY and CDR2 FYNNEI. The CDR3 consists of 13 residues. The J segment lost 13 bases and the V segment lost 3 bases, leaving 9 bases of the junction unmatched. The CDR3, as DNA: TGTGCCAGCAGTGACGAAAAGACAGGGGGCGGCTACTTC. Amino acids: CASSDEKTGGGYF.

The chain uses TRBV5-1 and TRBJ2-7, with unresolved D. The CDR3 spans 12 residues. Germline V gene data show CDR1 as SGHRS and CDR2 as YFSETQ. V was pared by 0 bases and J by 2 bases, with 3 bases between. The CDR3 protein is CASSLDTYEQYF. CDR3 nucleotide sequence: TGCGCCAGCAGCTTGGACACCTACGAGCAGTACTTC.

The chain joins TRBV6-1 to TRBJ2-1, with TRBD1 as a possible D gene (6 bases). Germline V gene sequence: CDR1 MNHNS, CDR2 SASEGT. The CDR3 spans 20 residues. Deletions cut 2 bases from V and 1 base from J, with 24 bases between. CDR3 region: CASSEIGRGFRGSSYNEQFF. CDR3 bases: TGTGCCAGCAGTGAAATCGGTCGGGGATTTAGGGGGAGTTCCTACAATGAGCAGTTCTTC.

The rearrangement links TRBV14 to TRBJ2-1; TRBD2 matches 13 bases. Looked up from germline, CDR1 is SGHDN and CDR2 is FVKESK. J was trimmed by 7 bases and V by 6 bases; bases with no gene match: 12. The CDR3 totals 17 residues. Written as DNA, the CDR3 is TGTGCCAGCAGTCCTCGACTAGCGGGAGGCCATAGGAATGAGCAGTTCTTC. Translating gives CASSPRLAGGHRNEQFF. Together with reference TRBV14 and TRBJ2-1, the CDR3 gives the full variable domain: EAGVTQFPSHSVIEKGQTVTLRCDPISGHDNLYWYRRVMGKEIKFLLHFVKESKQDESGMPNNRFLAERTGGTYSTLKVQPAELEDSGVYFCASSPRLAGGHRNEQFFGPGTRLTVL.

The chain recombines TRBV2 with TRBJ2-5, with D possibly being TRBD2 (6 bases). The CDR3 is made up of 17 amino acids. CDR1 is SNHLY, CDR2 FYNNEI, per germline. The V end was cut by 6 bases, the J end by 1 base, with 21 bases between. The CDR3, as DNA: TGTGCCAGCAGAGAGATCTCCCTGATAGCGGTCCAAGAGACCCAGTACTTC. This sequence encodes CASREISLIAVQETQYF.

The V gene is TRBV27, the J gene TRBJ2-5; 9 positions match TRBD1. This CDR3 has 14 amino acids. Trimming cost V 3 bases and J 4 bases; bases outside gene matches: 3. From germline, CDR1 is MNHEY and CDR2 SMNVEV (reference sequence). The chain's CDR3 is CASSFWDRVETQYF. As DNA, the CDR3 is TGTGCCAGCAGTTTCTGGGACAGGGTAGAGACCCAGTACTTC.

This rearrangement joins TRBV6-6 to TRBJ2-2; D might be TRBD1 (5 bases). Trimming pared 10 bases from V and 3 bases from J, leaving 9 bases between. This CDR3 contains 12 residues. Germline V CDR1 and CDR2: MNHNY, SVGAGI (reference sequence). CDR3 sequence: CATQGDTGELFF. CDR3 DNA sequence: TGTGCCACGCAGGGCGACACCGGGGAGCTGTTTTTT.

V is TRBV4-3 and J is TRBJ1-1; D not resolved. The germline CDR1 and CDR2 sequences are LGHNA and YSLEER. CDR3 length: 14 residues. V was pared by 0 bases and J by 2 bases, with 7 bases between. As DNA, the CDR3 is TGCGCCAGCAGCCAAGAGTTTCTAAACACTGAAGCTTTCTTT. This translates into CASSQEFLNTEAFF.

This clone was recorded only once. This chain uses TRBV23-1 with TRBJ2-1, with D tentatively TRBD1 (5 bases). TRBV23-1 is treated as an ORF (open reading frame) with a function not yet certain. V was shortened by 6 bases and J by 5 bases, with 14 bases between the two germline ends. This CDR3 is built from 14 residues. CDR3: CASRPTVSDNEQFF. CDR3 bases: TGCGCCAGCAGACCGACAGTTTCGGACAATGAGCAGTTCTTC.

This sequence joins TRBV5-8 and TRBJ1-2, with 7 bases lining up with TRBD1. Trimming cost V 1 base and J 2 bases; bases outside gene matches: 5. In germline, CDR1 is SGHTS, CDR2 YDEGEE. The CDR3 spans 15 residues. The CDR3 protein is CASSLYVGQNYGYTF. The CDR3, as DNA: TGTGCCAGCAGCTTGTATGTGGGACAGAACTATGGCTACACCTTC.

The chain is built from TRBV27 and TRBJ2-7; 8 bases map to TRBD1. The CDR3 totals 15 residues. Unmatched junction bases numbered 6, after V lost 3 bases and J lost 2 bases. The germline V gene encodes CDR1 MNHEY and CDR2 SMNVEV (reference sequence). The CDR3 here is CASSLARTGPYEQYF. DNA of the CDR3: TGTGCCAGCAGTTTGGCACGGACAGGGCCCTACGAGCAGTACTTC.

The chain recombines TRBV5-1 with TRBJ2-7, with 14 bases aligning to TRBD2. The V gene's germline CDR1 is SGHRS and CDR2 YFSETQ. V dropped 3 bases and J dropped 3; count of bases not matched to a gene: 5. This CDR3 comprises 16 residues. Here the CDR3 DNA reads TGCGCCAGCAGCTGGGGACTAGCGGGAGTTCACTACGAGCAGTACTTC. Protein: CASSWGLAGVHYEQYF.

V usage is TRBV5-1 and J usage is TRBJ1-5; D not certain. CDR1 and CDR2 from the germline V gene are SGHRS and YFSETQ. V lost 2 bases and J 3 bases, leaving 9 bases between the germline ends. This CDR3 is built from 14 residues. CDR3 sequence (DNA): TGCGCCAGCAGCTTTTACAGAGACAATCAGCCCCAGCATTTT. Encoded protein: CASSFYRDNQPQHF. The full variable domain, in which reference TRBV5-1 and TRBJ1-5 provide the parts outside the CDR3, is KAGVTQTPRYLIKTRGQQVTLSCSPISGHRSVSWYQQTPGQGLQFLFEYFSETQRNKGNFPGRFSGRQFSNSRSEMNVSTLELGDSALYLCASSFYRDNQPQHFGDGTRLSIL.

This rearrangement joins TRBV11-1 to TRBJ2-1; D might be TRBD1 or TRBD2, each matching 5 bases. The CDR3 sequence is 16 residues long. V dropped 5 bases and J dropped 8 bases, with 22 bases sitting between them. Germline V CDR1 and CDR2: SGHAT, FQDESV (reference sequence). The DNA for the CDR3 is TGTGCCAGCAGCGTGGGGGTGAGGAGTAAGGAGGATGAGCAGTTCTTC. Amino acids: CASSVGVRSKEDEQFF. Full variable domain (rest looked up from reference TRBV11-1 and TRBJ2-1): EAEVAQSPRYKITEKSQAVAFWCDPISGHATLYWYRQILGQGPELLVQFQDESVVDDSQLPKDRFSAERLKGVDSTLKIQPAELGDSAMYLCASSVGVRSKEDEQFFGPGTRLTVL.

The chain uses TRBV9 and TRBJ2-7; D is ambiguous. Germline lookup yields CDR1 SGDLS and CDR2 YYNGEE. This CDR3 region has 14 residues. V lost 1 base and J lost 2, with 10 bases in between. CDR3 loop: CASSVNGGTYEQYF. CDR3 sequence (DNA): TGTGCCAGCAGCGTAAACGGCGGAACCTACGAGCAGTACTTC.

The rearrangement uses TRBV28 and TRBJ2-5; D remains ambiguous. The CDR3 length is 13 residues. The germline V gene encodes CDR1 MDHEN and CDR2 SYDVKM. V lost 6 bases, J lost 4 bases, and 12 bases lay in between. The CDR3 loop reads CASRRSKVETQYF. CDR3 in DNA: TGTGCCAGCAGGAGGTCCAAAGTAGAGACCCAGTACTTC.

The gene calls are TRBV28 and TRBJ2-7; 11 positions agree with TRBD1. CDR1 MDHEN and CDR2 SYDVKM come from the germline V gene. Trimming removed 6 bases from V and 2 bases from J; junction bases left unmatched: 3. The CDR3 loop spans 14 amino acids. CDR3 protein: CASRGQGAAYEQYF. CDR3 in DNA: TGTGCCAGCAGAGGACAGGGGGCGGCCTACGAGCAGTACTTC.

This chain links TRBV2 with TRBJ1-2; D is undetermined. CDR3 size: 15 residues. The germline V gene has CDR1 SNHLY and CDR2 FYNNEI. Trimming cost V 6 bases and J 4 bases, with 18 bases left between them. The CDR3 coding sequence is TGTGCCAGCAGACCCGCCGGGAGGGAGATCTATGGCTACACCTTC. Protein: CASRPAGREIYGYTF. Filled out from reference TRBV2 and TRBJ1-2, the complete variable domain reads EPEVTQTPSHQVTQMGQEVILRCVPISNHLYFYWYRQILGQKVEFLVSFYNNEISEKSEIFDDQFSVERPDGSNFTLKIRSTKLEDSAMYFCASRPAGREIYGYTFGSGTRLTVV.

The gene calls are TRBV11-2 and TRBJ2-3; D is undetermined. The CDR3 has 15 residues. Germline CDR1 and CDR2: SGHAT and FQNNGV. V dropped 1 base and J dropped 6 bases, with 14 bases sitting between them. This chain's CDR3 is CASSLVDPGADTQYF. The DNA of the CDR3 is TGTGCCAGCAGCTTAGTGGACCCAGGAGCGGATACGCAGTATTTT.

V and J are TRBV7-3 and TRBJ2-2; the D gene is possibly TRBD1 (6 bases). The CDR3 covers 15 residues. The germline gives CDR1 SGHTA, CDR2 FQGTGA. Trimming removed 4 bases from V and 5 bases from J, with 14 bases in between. CDR3 sequence: CASSSRNQGTGELFF. The CDR3 DNA follows: TGTGCCAGCAGCTCGCGGAACCAGGGGACCGGGGAGCTGTTTTTT. Combining the CDR3 with reference TRBV7-3 and TRBJ2-2 gives the whole variable domain GAGVSQTPSNKVTEKGKYVELRCDPISGHTALYWYRQSLGQGPEFLIYFQGTGAADDSGLPNDRFFAVRPEGSVSTLKIQRTERGDSAVYLCASSSRNQGTGELFFGEGSRLTVL.

The chain couples TRBV7-8 to TRBJ1-4, with D uncertain. The germline V gene encodes CDR1 SGHVS and CDR2 FQNEAQ. The V end lost 1 base, the J end lost 0 bases, and 9 bases lay between the germline ends. This CDR3 has 16 residues. CDR3 sequence: CASSLVGGATNEKLFF. The CDR3 nucleotides read TGTGCCAGCAGCTTAGTCGGAGGCGCAACTAATGAAAAACTGTTTTTT.